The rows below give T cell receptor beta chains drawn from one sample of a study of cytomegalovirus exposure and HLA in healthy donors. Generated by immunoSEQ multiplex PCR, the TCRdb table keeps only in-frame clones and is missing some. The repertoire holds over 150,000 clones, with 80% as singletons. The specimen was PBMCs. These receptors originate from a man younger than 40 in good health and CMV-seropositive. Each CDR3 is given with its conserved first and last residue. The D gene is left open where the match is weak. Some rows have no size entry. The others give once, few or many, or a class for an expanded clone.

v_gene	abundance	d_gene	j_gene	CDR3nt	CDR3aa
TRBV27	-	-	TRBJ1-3	TGTGCCAGCAGTTTATTCGGGGGGCTGGGAAACACCATATATTTT	CASSLFGGLGNTIYF
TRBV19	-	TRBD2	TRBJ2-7	TGTGCCAGTAGTGCCACCGGGACTAGCGCATACGAGCAGTACTTC	CASSATGTSAYEQYF
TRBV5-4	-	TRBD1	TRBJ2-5	TGTGCCAGCAGCCTCCCGGGACAGGGGGAAGAGACCCAGTACTTC	CASSLPGQGEETQYF
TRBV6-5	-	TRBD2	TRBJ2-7	TGTGCCAGCACCGTCGGACTAGGAGTCGGATACGAGCAGTACTTC	CASTVGLGVGYEQYF
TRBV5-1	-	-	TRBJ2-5	TGCGCCAGCAGGACGGGACTCCAAGAGACCCAGTACTTC	CASRTGLQETQYF
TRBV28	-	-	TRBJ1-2	TGTGCCAGCAGTCAAAACTATGGCTACACCTTC	CASSQNYGYTF
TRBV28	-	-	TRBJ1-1	TGTGCCAGCAGTTTTCCCCCAAAGAACACTGAAGCTTTCTTT	CASSFPPKNTEAFF
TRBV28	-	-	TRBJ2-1	TGTGCCAGCAGTTTTGAGGGAGGTGAGCAGTTCTTC	CASSFEGGEQFF
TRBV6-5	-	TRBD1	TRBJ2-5	TGTGCCAGCAGTTTGACAGGGGATAGGGGAGAGACCCAGTACTTC	CASSLTGDRGETQYF
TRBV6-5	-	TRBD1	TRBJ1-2	TGTGCCAGCAGTTATAGGGACAGAGCATTCTATGGCTACACCTTC	CASSYRDRAFYGYTF
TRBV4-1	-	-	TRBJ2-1	TGCGCCAGCAGCCAAGAGGAGACTAGTTTTAATGAGCAGTTCTTC	CASSQEETSFNEQFF
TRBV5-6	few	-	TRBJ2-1	TGTGCCAGCAGCGTAACACGCAATGAGCAGTTCTTC	CASSVTRNEQFF
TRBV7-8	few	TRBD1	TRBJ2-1	TGTGCCAGCAGCCCACAGAGGACAGGGAATGAGCAGTTCTTC	CASSPQRTGNEQFF
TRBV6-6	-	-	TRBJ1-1	TGTGCCAGCTTGGCAGGTCCTGAAGCTTTCTTT	CASLAGPEAFF
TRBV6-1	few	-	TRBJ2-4	TGTGCCAGCAGGATGCAGGCAGCCAAAAACATTCAGTACTTC	CASRMQAAKNIQYF
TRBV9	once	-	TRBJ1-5	TGTGCCAGCAGCTCACACCCTGGCAATCAGCCCCAGCATTTT	CASSSHPGNQPQHF
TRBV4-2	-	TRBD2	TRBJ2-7	TGTGCCAGCAGCCCTGGAGCATTGACTAGCGGGAGATACGAGCAGTACTTC	CASSPGALTSGRYEQYF
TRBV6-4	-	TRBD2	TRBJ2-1	TGTGCCAGCAGTGACGGGACTAGCGGACCCAATGAGCAGTTCTTC	CASSDGTSGPNEQFF
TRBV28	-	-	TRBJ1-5	TGTGCCAGCCGGGTCCAGGGGCGAGGCAATCAGCCCCAGCATTTT	CASRVQGRGNQPQHF
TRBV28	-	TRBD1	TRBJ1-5	TGTGCCAGCAACCGGGACAGGGGGAATAATCAGCCCCAGCATTTT	CASNRDRGNNQPQHF
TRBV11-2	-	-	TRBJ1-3	TGTGCCAGCAGCTTAGATCCCAGGGGCGCTGGAAACACCATATATTTT	CASSLDPRGAGNTIYF
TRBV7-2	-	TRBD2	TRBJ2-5	TGTGCCAGCAGCTCGGACCCCCTGCGGGAGCAGTACTTC	CASSSDPLREQYF
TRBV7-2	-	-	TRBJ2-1	TGTGCCAGCAGCTTACGGAGGGGACCCTACAATGAGCAGTTCTTC	CASSLRRGPYNEQFF
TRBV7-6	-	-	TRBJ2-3	TGTGCCAGCAGCTCGCGGGACTCAGATACGCAGTATTTT	CASSSRDSDTQYF
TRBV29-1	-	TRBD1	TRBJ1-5	TGCAGCGTGGGACAGGGGTGGAATCAGCCCCAGCATTTT	CSVGQGWNQPQHF
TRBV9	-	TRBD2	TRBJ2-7	TGTGCCACCTCAAAGGGCCAGCGGGAGGTTAAAAAGGACGAGCAGTACTTC	CATSKGQREVKKDEQYF
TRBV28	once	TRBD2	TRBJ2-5	TGTGCCAGCAGTCCGACTAGCAATGAGCAGTACTTC	CASSPTSNEQYF
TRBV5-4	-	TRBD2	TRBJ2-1	TGTGCCAGCAGCTTACCCACTAGCGGGAGGGGGTACAATGAGCAGTTCTTC	CASSLPTSGRGYNEQFF
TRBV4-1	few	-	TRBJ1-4	TGCGCCAGCAGCCAAGAACGGGGGGGAGATAATGAAAAACTGTTTTTT	CASSQERGGDNEKLFF
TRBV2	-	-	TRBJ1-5	TGTGCCAGCAGAGAAACAGGCGATCAGCCCCAGCATTTT	CASRETGDQPQHF
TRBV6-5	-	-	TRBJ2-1	TGTGCCAGCAGTTACGTATTAGCGTCAAATGAGCAGTTCTTC	CASSYVLASNEQFF
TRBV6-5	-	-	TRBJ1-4	TGTGCCAGCAGTCAAAATGAAAAACTGTTTTTT	CASSQNEKLFF
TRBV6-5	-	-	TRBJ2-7	TGTGCCAGCAGTTACCTCAGCGACGGGACCTACGAGCAGTACTTC	CASSYLSDGTYEQYF
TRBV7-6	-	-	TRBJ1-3	TGTGCCAGCAGCCCCATTACGGCGGGCTCTGGAAACACCATATATTTT	CASSPITAGSGNTIYF
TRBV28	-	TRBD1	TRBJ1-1	TGTGCCAGCAGTTTATACGGACAGGGGGACACTGAAGCTTTCTTT	CASSLYGQGDTEAFF
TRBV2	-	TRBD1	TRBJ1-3	TGTGCCAGCAGTGGGACAGGCGGCGGAAACACCATATATTTT	CASSGTGGGNTIYF
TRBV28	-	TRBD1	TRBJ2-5	TGTGCCAGCAGTTTTCCCGGCAGGGGGAGAGAGACCCAGTACTTC	CASSFPGRGRETQYF
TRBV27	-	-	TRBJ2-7	TGTGCCAGCAGTCCCCGCGGAGGCTACGAGCAGTACTTC	CASSPRGGYEQYF
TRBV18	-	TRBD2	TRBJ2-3	TGTGCCAGCTCACCGGGCGAAGCAGGGAGGGCGCAGTATTTT	CASSPGEAGRAQYF
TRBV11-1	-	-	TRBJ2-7	TGTGCCAGCAGCCAGACAGTCTATACCTACGAGCAGTACTTC	CASSQTVYTYEQYF
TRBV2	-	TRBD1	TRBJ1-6	TGTGCCAGCAGGGGACAGAATAATTCACCCCTCCACTTT	CASRGQNNSPLHF
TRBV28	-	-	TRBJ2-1	TGTGCCAGCACCCTAGGGGGGGACTCCTACAATGAGCAGTTCTTC	CASTLGGDSYNEQFF